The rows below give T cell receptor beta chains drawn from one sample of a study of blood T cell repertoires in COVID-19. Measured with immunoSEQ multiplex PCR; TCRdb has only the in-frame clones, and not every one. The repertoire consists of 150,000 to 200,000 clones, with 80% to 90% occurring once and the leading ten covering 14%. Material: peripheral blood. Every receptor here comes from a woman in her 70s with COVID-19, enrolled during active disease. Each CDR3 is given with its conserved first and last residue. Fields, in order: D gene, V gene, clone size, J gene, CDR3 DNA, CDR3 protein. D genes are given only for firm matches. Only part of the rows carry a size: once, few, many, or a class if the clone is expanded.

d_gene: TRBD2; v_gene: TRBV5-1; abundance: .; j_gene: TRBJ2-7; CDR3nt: TGCGCCAGCATCCCCGGGACTAGCGGACATTGGGAGCAGTACTTC; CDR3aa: CASIPGTSGHWEQYF
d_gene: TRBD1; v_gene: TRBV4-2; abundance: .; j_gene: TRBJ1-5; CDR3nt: TGTGCCAGCAGCCTCCAGGGGGGAGACAATCAGCCCCAGCATTTT; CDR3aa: CASSLQGGDNQPQHF
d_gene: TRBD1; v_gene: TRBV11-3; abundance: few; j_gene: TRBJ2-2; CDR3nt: TGTGCCAGCAGCCCAGACAGGGGCACAAACACCGGGGAGCTGTTTTTT; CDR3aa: CASSPDRGTNTGELFF
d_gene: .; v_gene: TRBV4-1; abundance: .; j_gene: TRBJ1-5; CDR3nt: TGCGCCAGCAGCCAAGACATAAGCCAGCCCCAGCATTTT; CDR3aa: CASSQDISQPQHF
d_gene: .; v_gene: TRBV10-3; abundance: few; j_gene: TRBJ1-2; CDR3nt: TGTGCCATCAGTGAGTCGGGCAGGGCTGGCTACACCTTC; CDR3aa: CAISESGRAGYTF
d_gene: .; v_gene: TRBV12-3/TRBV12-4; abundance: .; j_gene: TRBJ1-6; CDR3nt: TGTGCCAGCAAACCTGACAGACATTCACCCCTCCACTTT; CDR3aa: CASKPDRHSPLHF
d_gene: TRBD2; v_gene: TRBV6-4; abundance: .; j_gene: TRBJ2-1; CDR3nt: TGTGCCAGCAGTGAACTGGGACTAGGGTTGTCTGAGCAGTTCTTC; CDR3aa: CASSELGLGLSEQFF
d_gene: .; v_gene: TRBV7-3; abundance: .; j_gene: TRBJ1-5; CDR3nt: TGTGCCAGCAGCTTAACCGAGGTAGGGGGTCAGCCCCAGCATTTT; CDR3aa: CASSLTEVGGQPQHF
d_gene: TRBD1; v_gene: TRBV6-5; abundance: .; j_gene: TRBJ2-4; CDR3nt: TGTGCCAGCAGACTAGACAGGGGGTTCGAAAACATTCAGTACTTC; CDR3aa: CASRLDRGFENIQYF
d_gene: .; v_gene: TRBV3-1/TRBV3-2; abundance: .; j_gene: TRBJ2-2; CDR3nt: TGTGCCAGCAGCCAACCGCCTGAATGGGGCCGGGAGCTGTTTTTT; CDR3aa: CASSQPPEWGRELFF
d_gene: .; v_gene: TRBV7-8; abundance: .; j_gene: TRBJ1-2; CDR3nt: TGTGCCAGCAGCCCCGATGAGGACTATGGCTACACCTTC; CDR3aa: CASSPDEDYGYTF
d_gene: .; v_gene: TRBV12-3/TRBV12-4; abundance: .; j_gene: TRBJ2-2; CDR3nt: TGTGCCAGCGCAGGGTTCGGGGAGCTGTTTTTT; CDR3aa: CASAGFGELFF
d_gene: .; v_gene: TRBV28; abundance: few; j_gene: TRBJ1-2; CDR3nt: TGTGCCAGCAGTTTATCTCCAGGGAGGTTGGACTATGGCTACACCTTC; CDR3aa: CASSLSPGRLDYGYTF
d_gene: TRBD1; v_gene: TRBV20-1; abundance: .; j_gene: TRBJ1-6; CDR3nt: TGCAGTGCTAGTGCCGGGACAGTAGAAAATTCACCCCTCCACTTT; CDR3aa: CSASAGTVENSPLHF
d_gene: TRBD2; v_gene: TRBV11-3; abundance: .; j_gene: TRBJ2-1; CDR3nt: TGTGCCAGCAGTCAGGGCGGGAGCTCCTACAATGAGCAGTTCTTC; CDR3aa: CASSQGGSSYNEQFF
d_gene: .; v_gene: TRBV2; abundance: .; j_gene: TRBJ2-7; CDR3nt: TGTGCCAGCAGTGAACGCTACGAGCAGTACTTC; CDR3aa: CASSERYEQYF
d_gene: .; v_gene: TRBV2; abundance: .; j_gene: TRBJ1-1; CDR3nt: TGTGCCTCCCGGAGGGCGGAGAACACTGAAGCTTTCTTT; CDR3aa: CASRRAENTEAFF
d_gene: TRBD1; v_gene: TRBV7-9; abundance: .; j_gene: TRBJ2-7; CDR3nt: TGTGCCAGCAGCCCCGGGACAGGGTCCTACGAGCAGTACTTC; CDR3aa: CASSPGTGSYEQYF
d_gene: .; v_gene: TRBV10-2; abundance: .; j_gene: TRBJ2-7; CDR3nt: TGCGCCAGCAGTGATAGCTGGCGGGTCGTCTACGAGCAGTACTTC; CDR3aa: CASSDSWRVVYEQYF
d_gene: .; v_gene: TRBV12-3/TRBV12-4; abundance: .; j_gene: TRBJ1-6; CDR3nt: TGTGCCAGCACTTTGACAAGCAGTTCACCCCTCCACTTT; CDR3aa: CASTLTSSSPLHF
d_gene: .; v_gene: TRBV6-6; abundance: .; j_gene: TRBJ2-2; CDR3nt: TGTGCCAGCAAGAAAACAGGGACGAACACCGGGGAGCTGTTTTTT; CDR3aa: CASKKTGTNTGELFF
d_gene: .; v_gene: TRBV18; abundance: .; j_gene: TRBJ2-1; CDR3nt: TGTGCCAGCTCACCTTCCGCCGGCAATGAGCAGTTCTTC; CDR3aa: CASSPSAGNEQFF
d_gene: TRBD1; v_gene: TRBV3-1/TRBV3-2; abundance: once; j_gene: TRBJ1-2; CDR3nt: TGTGCCAGCAGCCGACAGGGAGAGGGGTATGGCTACACCTTC; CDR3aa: CASSRQGEGYGYTF
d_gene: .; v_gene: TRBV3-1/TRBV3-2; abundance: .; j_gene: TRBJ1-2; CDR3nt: TGTGCCAGCAGCCAAGAAGGACTGGACGGACGACTCTATGGCTACACCTTC; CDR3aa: CASSQEGLDGRLYGYTF
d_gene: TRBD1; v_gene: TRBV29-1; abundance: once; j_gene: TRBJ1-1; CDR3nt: TGCAGCGTCGACAGGGTGGAAACTGAAGCTTTCTTT; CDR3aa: CSVDRVETEAFF
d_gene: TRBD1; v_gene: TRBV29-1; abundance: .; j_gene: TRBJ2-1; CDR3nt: TGCAGCGTTGTCGGGACAGTCTACAATGAGCAGTTCTTC; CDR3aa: CSVVGTVYNEQFF
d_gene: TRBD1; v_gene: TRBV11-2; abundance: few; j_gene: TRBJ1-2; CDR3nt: TGTGCCAGCAGCCTAGGACAGGGGAACTATGGCTACACCTTC; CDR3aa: CASSLGQGNYGYTF
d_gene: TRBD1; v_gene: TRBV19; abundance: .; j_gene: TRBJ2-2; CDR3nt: TGTGCCAGTAGTTTAGGACAGGGGGCGGTCGGGGAGCTGTTTTTT; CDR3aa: CASSLGQGAVGELFF
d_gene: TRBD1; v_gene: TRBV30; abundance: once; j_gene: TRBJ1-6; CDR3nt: TGTGCCTGGAGTAGTCTGGCAGGGGGCAATTCACCCCTCCACTTT; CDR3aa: CAWSSLAGGNSPLHF
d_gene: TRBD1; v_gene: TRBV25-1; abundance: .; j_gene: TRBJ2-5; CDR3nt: TGTGCCAGCAGTATAGGGACAGGGGCTTACCAAGAGACCCAGTACTTC; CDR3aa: CASSIGTGAYQETQYF
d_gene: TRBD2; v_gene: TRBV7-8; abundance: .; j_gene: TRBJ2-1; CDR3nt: TGTGCCAGCAGCAATAGACTAGCCAATGAGCAGTTCTTC; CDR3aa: CASSNRLANEQFF
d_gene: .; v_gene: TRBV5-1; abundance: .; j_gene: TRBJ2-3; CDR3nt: TGCGCCAGCAGCTTATCGAATGGCAACACAGATACGCAGTATTTT; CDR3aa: CASSLSNGNTDTQYF
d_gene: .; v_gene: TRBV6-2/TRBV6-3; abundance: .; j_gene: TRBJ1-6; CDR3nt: TGTGCCAGCAGTTTTAGGGGGATTAGTTCACCCCTCCACTTT; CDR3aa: CASSFRGISSPLHF
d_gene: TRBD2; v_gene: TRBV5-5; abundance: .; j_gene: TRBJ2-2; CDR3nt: TGTGCCAGCAGCTTGCCTAGCGGGAACACCGGGGAGCTGTTTTTT; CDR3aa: CASSLPSGNTGELFF
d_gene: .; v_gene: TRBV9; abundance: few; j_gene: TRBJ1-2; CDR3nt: TGTGCCAGCAGCGTAGGGAGGGGGGGCCTCGGCTACACCTTC; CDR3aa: CASSVGRGGLGYTF
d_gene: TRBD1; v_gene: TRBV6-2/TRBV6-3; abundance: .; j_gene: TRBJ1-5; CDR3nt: TGTGCCAGCAGTTACCCCGGACAGGGGAGTCAGCCCCAGCATTTT; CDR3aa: CASSYPGQGSQPQHF
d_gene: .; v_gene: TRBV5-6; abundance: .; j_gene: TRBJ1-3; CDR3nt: TGTGCCAGCAGCACCAATACAGGGTCTGGAAACACCATATATTTT; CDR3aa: CASSTNTGSGNTIYF
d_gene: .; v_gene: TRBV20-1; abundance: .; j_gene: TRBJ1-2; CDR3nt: TGCAGTGCAGCCTATGGCTACACCTTC; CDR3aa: CSAAYGYTF
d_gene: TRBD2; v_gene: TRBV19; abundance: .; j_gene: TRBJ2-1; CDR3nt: TGTGCCAGTAGGAGCGGGACGAGTAATGAGCAGTTCTTC; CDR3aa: CASRSGTSNEQFF
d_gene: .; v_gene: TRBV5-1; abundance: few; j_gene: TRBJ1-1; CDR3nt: TGCGCCAGCAGCAGAACAGGGACCTATAACCCCATCGAGATGAACACTGAAGCTTTCTTT; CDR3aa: CASSRTGTYNPIEMNTEAFF
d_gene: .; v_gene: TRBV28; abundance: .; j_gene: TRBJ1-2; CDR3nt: TGTGCCAGCAGTTTATACTCCTCCTATGGCTACACCTTC; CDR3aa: CASSLYSSYGYTF
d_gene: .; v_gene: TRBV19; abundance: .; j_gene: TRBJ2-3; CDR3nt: TGTGCCAGTAGTCCCCGGACAGACTATACGCAGTATTTT; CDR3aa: CASSPRTDYTQYF
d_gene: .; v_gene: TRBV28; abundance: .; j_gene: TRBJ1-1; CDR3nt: TGTGCCAGCAGTTTAGTACAGACTGAAGCTTTCTTT; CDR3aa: CASSLVQTEAFF
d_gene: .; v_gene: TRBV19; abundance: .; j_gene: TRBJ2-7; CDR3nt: TGTGCCAGTAGCCCTGGGGGACATACCTACGAGCAGTACTTC; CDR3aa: CASSPGGHTYEQYF
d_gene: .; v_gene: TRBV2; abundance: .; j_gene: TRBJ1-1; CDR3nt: TGTGCCAGCATCAGAAGGGGTGGGTTCAACACTGAAGCTTTCTTT; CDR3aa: CASIRRGGFNTEAFF
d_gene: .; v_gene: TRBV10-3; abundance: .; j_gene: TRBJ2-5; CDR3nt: TGTGCCATCAGCAGGGATTTAGGAGAGACCCAGTACTTC; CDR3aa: CAISRDLGETQYF